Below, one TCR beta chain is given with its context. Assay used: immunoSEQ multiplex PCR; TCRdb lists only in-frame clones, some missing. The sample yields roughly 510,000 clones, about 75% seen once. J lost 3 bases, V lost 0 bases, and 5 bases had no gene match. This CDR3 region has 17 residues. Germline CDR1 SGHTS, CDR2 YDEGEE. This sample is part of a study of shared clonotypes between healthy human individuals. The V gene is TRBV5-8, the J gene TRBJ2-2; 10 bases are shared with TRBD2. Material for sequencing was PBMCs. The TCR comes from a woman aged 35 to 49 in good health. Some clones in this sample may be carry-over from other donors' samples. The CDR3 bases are TGTGCCAGCAGCTTGGCCCTAGCGGGAGACGACACCGGGGAGCTGTTTTTT. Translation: CASSLALAGDDTGELFF. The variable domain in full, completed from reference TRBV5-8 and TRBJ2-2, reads EAGVTQSPTHLIKTRGQQATLRCSPISGHTSVYWYQQALGLGLQFLLWYDEGEERNRGNFPPRFSGRQFPNYSSELNVNALELEDSALYLCASSLALAGDDTGELFFGEGSRLTVL.